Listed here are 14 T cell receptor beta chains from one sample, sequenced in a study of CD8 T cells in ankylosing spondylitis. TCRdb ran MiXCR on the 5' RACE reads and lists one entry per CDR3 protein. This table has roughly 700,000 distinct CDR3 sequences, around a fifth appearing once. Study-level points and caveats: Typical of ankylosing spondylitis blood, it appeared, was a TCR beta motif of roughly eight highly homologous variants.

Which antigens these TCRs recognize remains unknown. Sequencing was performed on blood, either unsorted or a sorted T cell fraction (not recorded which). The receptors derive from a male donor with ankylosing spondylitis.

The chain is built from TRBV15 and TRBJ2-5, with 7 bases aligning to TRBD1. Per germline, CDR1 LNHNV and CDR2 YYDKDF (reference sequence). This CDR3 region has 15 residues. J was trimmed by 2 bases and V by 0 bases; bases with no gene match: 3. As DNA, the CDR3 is TGTGCCACCAGCAGAGACAAGGGGGCTCAAGAGACCCAGTACTTC. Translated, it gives CATSRDKGAQETQYF.

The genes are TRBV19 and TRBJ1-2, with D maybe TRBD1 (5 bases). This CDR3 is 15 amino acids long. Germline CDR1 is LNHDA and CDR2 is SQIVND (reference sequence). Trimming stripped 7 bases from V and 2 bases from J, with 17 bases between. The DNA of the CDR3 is TGTGCCAGTAAATTCAAGGAGGGGCAGAACTATGGCTACACCTTC. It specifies CASKFKEGQNYGYTF. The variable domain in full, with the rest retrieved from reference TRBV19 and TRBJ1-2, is DGGITQSPKYLFRKEGQNVTLSCEQNLNHDAMYWYRQDPGQGLRLIYYSQIVNDFQKGDIAEGYSVSREKKESFPLTVTSAQKNPTAFYLCASKFKEGQNYGYTFGSGTRLTVV.

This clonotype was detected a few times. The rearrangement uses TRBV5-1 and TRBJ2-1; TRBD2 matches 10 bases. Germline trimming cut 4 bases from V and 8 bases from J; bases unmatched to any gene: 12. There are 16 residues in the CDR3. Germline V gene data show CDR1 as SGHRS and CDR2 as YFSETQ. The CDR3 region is CASSRLAGGVSDEQFF. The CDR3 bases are TGCGCCAGCAGCAGATTAGCGGGGGGTGTCTCCGATGAGCAGTTCTTC.

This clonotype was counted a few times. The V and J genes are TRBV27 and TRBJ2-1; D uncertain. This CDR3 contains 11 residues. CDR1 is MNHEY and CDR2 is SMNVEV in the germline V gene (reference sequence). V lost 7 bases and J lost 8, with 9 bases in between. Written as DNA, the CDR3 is TGTGCCAGCACCAACGGCCATGAGCAGTTCTTC. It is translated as CASTNGHEQFF.

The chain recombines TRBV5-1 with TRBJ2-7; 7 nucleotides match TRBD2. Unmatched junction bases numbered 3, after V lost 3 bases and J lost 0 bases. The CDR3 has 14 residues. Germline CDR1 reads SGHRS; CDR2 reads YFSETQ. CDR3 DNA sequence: TGCGCCAGCAGCTGGGGAGGGACCTCCTACGAGCAGTACTTC. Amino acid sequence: CASSWGGTSYEQYF.

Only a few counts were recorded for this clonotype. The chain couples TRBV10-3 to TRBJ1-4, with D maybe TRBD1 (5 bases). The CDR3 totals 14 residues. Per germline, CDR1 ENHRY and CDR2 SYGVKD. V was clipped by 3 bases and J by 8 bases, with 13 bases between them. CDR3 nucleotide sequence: TGTGCCATCAGTGATGACTCGGGACTAGAAAAACTGTTTTTT. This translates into CAISDDSGLEKLFF.

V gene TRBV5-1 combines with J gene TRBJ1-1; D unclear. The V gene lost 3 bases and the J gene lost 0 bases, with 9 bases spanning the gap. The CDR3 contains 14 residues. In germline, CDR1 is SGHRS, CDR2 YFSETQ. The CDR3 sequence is CASSSNVMNTEAFF. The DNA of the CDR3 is TGCGCCAGCAGCTCAAACGTTATGAACACTGAAGCTTTCTTT.

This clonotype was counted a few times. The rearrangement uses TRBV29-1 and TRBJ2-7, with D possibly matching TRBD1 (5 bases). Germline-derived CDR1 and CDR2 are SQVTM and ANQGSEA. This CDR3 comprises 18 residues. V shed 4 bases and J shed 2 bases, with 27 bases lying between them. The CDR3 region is CSVGYGSSQGWLPYEQYF. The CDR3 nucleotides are TGCAGCGTTGGATACGGGTCCTCTCAGGGTTGGCTCCCCTACGAGCAGTACTTC.

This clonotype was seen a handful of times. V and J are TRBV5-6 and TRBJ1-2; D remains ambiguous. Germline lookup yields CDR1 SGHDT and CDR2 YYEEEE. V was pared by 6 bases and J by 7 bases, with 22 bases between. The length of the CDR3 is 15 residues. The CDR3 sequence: CASTWLQVPHIGYTF. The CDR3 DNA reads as TGTGCCAGCACCTGGTTGCAAGTGCCTCACATTGGCTACACCTTC.

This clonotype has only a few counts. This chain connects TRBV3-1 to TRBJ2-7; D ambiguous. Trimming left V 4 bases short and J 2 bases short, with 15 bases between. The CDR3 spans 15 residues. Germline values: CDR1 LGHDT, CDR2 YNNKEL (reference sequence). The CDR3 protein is CASSPRPPVAYEQYF. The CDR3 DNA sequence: TGTGCCAGCAGCCCCCGCCCTCCGGTAGCCTACGAGCAGTACTTC.

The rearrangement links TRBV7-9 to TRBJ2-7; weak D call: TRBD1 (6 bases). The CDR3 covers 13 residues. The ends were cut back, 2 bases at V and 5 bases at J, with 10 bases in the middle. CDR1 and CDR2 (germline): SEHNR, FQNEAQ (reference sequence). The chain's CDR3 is CASSLTGKHEQYF. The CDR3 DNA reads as TGTGCCAGCAGCTTAACAGGGAAACACGAGCAGTACTTC.

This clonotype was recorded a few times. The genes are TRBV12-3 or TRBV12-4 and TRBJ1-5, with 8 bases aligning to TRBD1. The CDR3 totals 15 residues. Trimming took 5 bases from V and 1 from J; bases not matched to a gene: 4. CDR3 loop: CASSPQGASNQPQHF. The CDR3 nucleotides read TGTGCCAGCAGTCCCCAGGGGGCCAGCAATCAGCCCCAGCATTTT.

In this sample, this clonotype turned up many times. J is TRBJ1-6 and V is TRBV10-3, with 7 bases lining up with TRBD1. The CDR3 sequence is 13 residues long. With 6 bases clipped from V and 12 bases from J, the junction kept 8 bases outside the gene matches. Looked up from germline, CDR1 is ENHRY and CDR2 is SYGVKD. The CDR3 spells CAIRGDRGRPLHF. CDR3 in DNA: TGTGCCATCAGGGGGGACAGAGGTAGACCCCTCCACTTT.

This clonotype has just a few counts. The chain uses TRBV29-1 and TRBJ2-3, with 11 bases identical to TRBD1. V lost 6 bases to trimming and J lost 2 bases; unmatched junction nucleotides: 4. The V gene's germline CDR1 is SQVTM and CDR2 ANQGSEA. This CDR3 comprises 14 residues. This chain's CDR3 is CSVRDRGYTDTQYF. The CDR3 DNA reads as TGCAGCGTCCGGGACAGGGGGTACACAGATACGCAGTATTTT.